This T cell receptor beta chain stems from a study of a mutant IDH1 vaccine in newly diagnosed glioma. The time point here: week 47, end of study. The content of each vaccine dose was 300 ug of mutant IDH1 20-mer peptide, and topical imiquimod accompanied it. TCRdb keeps only in-frame clones here, not all; method: immunoSEQ multiplex PCR. There are some 31,000 clones in the sample; roughly 80% occur only once, and about 28% lies in the top ten. Worth noting for this clone: Antigen specificity is unknown.

Trimming took off 7 bases at V and 5 bases at J, with 23 bases between the two ends. Looked up from germline, CDR1 is LGHNA and CDR2 is YNFKEQ. This CDR3 has 16 residues. The genes are TRBV4-2 and TRBJ1-2; the D gene is possibly TRBD1 (5 bases). This TCR was recovered from a man aged 30 to 45 with glioma. Here the sequenced sample was PBMCs, taken from a glioma patient whose treatment included an IDH1 peptide vaccine. The CDR3 DNA reads as TGTGCCAGCAAGTCCGCTGGTGCGGGGGTGGGATATGGCTACACCTTC. It yields the protein CASKSAGAGVGYGYTF.